This TCR beta chain was captured by sequencing in a study of blood T cell repertoires in COVID-19. Profiled with immunoSEQ multiplex PCR; TCRdb holds only in-frame clones, not every one. This sample yields approximately 310,000 clones, of which around 87% are seen a single time; around 8% belongs to the top ten. The CDR3 runs to 17 residues. J was trimmed by 8 bases and V by 1 base; bases with no gene match: 17. CDR1 is LGHNA, CDR2 YSLEER, per germline. The sequencing sample was made of peripheral blood. The TCR comes from a woman between 45 and 65 years old who had recovered from COVID-19. The V gene is TRBV4-3, the J gene TRBJ2-7, with 7 bases matching TRBD1. The CDR3 is CASSQGLYRDSPSKQYF. CDR3 sequence (DNA): TGCGCCAGCAGCCAAGGACTATACCGGGACAGTCCGTCAAAGCAGTACTTC.